The sequence of this T cell receptor (beta chain) was determined in a study of shared clonotypes between healthy human individuals. Both subsets, CD45RA+ naive and CD45RA-negative memory, were split from the CD4+ cells. At a deep level, the assay was run. A 200 ng quantity of DNA, roughly 29,000 T cell genomes, went into the sorted-subset replicate PCRs. Repertoires were generated with immunoSEQ multiplex PCR, while TCRdb's copy carries only in-frame clones and drops some. This table holds more than 1 million clones, around 78% found once. V gave up 6 bases and J gave up 5 bases, with 20 bases separating them. This CDR3 comprises 15 residues. Germline V gene sequence: CDR1 MGHDK, CDR2 SYGVNS. As to this clone: Its antigen is unknown.

Study outcomes and limitations: Blood was the sole source, and tissue repertoires probably differ.

This TCR was sampled from a man younger than 30 in good health. Some clones in this sample may be carry-over from other donors' samples. The rearrangement links TRBV25-1 to TRBJ2-7; weak D call: TRBD1 (5 bases). Specimen: memory CD4+ T cells from PBMCs. As to subset: CD45RA-negative fraction. This chain's CDR3 is CASSPIDSMEDEQYF. DNA of the CDR3: TGTGCCAGCAGCCCGATAGACAGTATGGAAGACGAGCAGTACTTC.